These 17 T cell receptor beta chains were sequenced from one sample in a study of cytomegalovirus exposure and HLA in healthy donors. Primers included in the PCR were 60 Vbeta and 13 Jbeta primers. Assay used: immunoSEQ multiplex PCR; TCRdb lists only in-frame clones, some missing. Recorded for this sample: approximately 45,000 clones. Sample: PBMCs. The receptors shown here come from a male donor in good health and CMV-seronegative.

This sequence joins TRBV6-5 and TRBJ1-4; D remains unclear. Trimming left V 6 bases short and J 5 bases short, with 4 bases between. In germline, CDR1 is MNHEY, CDR2 SVGAGI. This CDR3 contains 11 residues. The CDR3 DNA follows: TGTGCCAGCAGATCAAATGAAAAACTGTTTTTT. Translated, it gives CASRSNEKLFF.

The chain couples TRBV30 to TRBJ1-5, with TRBD1 as a possible D gene (6 bases). This CDR3 has 15 amino acids. The germline V gene encodes CDR1 GTSNPN and CDR2 SVGIG (reference sequence). The V gene lost 2 bases and the J gene lost 4 bases, with 15 bases spanning the gap. CDR3 sequence: CAWSPVAGVNQPQHF. Here the CDR3 DNA reads TGTGCCTGGAGTCCCGTGGCAGGGGTGAATCAGCCCCAGCATTTT.

The chain employs TRBV7-9 and TRBJ1-2; TRBD1 matches at 7 bases. CDR3 length: 14 residues. Germline V gene lookup returns CDR1 SEHNR and CDR2 FQNEAQ (reference sequence). V shed 2 bases and J 5 bases; nucleotides not matched to a gene: 5. The CDR3 loop is CASSLFETGYGYTF. The CDR3 DNA reads TGTGCCAGCAGCTTATTTGAGACAGGGTATGGCTACACCTTC.

V is TRBV18 and J is TRBJ2-5; D is perhaps TRBD1 (6 bases). V was clipped by 3 bases and J by 5 bases, with 16 bases between them. CDR1 and CDR2 from the germline V gene are KGHSH and LQKENI. The CDR3 sequence is 15 residues long. CDR3 in DNA: TGTGCCAGCTCACCCTTAACAGGGAACGGGGAGACCCAGTACTTC. Protein sequence: CASSPLTGNGETQYF.

This chain connects TRBV7-9 to TRBJ1-2; weak D call: TRBD1 (6 bases). V lost 10 bases, J lost 3 bases, and 18 bases lay in between. The CDR3 contains 14 residues. Germline CDR1 and CDR2: SEHNR and FQNEAQ (reference sequence). The CDR3 coding sequence is TGTGCCACAGAGGGGACACCCCATGACTATGGCTACACCTTC. Translating it yields CATEGTPHDYGYTF.

The rearrangement uses TRBV7-2 and TRBJ2-1; D is possibly TRBD2 (6 bases). CDR3 size: 12 residues. The V end lost 5 bases, the J end lost 15 bases, and 17 bases lay between the germline ends. Germline CDR1 SGHTA, CDR2 FQGNSA. Here the CDR3 reads CASSPTRNGGFF. CDR3 coding DNA: TGTGCCAGCAGCCCCACTCGAAACGGGGGGTTCTTC.

This chain uses TRBV7-3 with TRBJ2-3, with D possibly TRBD2 on 6 matching bases. V was cut by 1 base and J by 5 bases, with 16 bases left in between. The CDR3 is 16 amino acids. Germline assignment: CDR1 SGHTA and CDR2 FQGTGA. CDR3 protein: CASSLSGGAQGDTQYF. CDR3 nucleotide sequence: TGTGCCAGCAGCTTAAGCGGCGGGGCCCAGGGAGATACGCAGTATTTT.

This sequence joins TRBV29-1 and TRBJ1-5, with D possibly matching TRBD1 (6 bases). This CDR3 is 14 amino acids long. Between the trimmed V and J ends, which lost 4 bases and 4 bases, there was a span of 14 bases. Germline assignment: CDR1 SQVTM and CDR2 ANQGSEA. The CDR3, as DNA: TGCAGCGTTGGCACAGGGTTCACGAATCAGCCCCAGCATTTT. This sequence encodes CSVGTGFTNQPQHF.

The chain uses TRBV6-6 and TRBJ1-5; no clear D gene. Germline V lookup: CDR1 MNHNY, CDR2 SVGAGI (reference sequence). The V end was cut by 2 bases, the J end by 9 bases, with 11 bases between. The CDR3 spans 13 residues. The CDR3 region has the DNA TGTGCCAGCAGTTACGGAGGCACCGGGCCCCAGCATTTT. This encodes CASSYGGTGPQHF.

The gene calls are TRBV6-6 and TRBJ1-1; D possibly corresponds to TRBD1 (5 bases). Between the trimmed V and J ends, which lost 7 bases and 6 bases, there was a span of 15 bases. CDR1 MNHNY and CDR2 SVGAGI come from the germline V gene (reference sequence). The CDR3 consists of 13 residues. In DNA form, the CDR3 reads TGTGCCAGCACCCAGGACACTCCACCTGAAGCTTTCTTT. Translated, it gives CASTQDTPPEAFF.

The chain joins TRBV4-3 to TRBJ1-2; 9 bases align to TRBD1. Germline assignment: CDR1 LGHNA and CDR2 YSLEER. V gave up 0 bases and J gave up 8 bases; unmatched junction bases: 10. The CDR3 is made up of 16 amino acids. The CDR3 region has the DNA TGCGCCAGCAGCCAAGAAGCGACCCCGACAGGGGGAGGCTACACCTTC. This codes for CASSQEATPTGGGYTF.

V is TRBV5-5 and J is TRBJ2-2; weak D call: TRBD1 (5 bases). Deletions cut 4 bases from V and 3 bases from J, with 16 bases between. Germline V gives CDR1 SGHKS, CDR2 YYEKEE (reference sequence). The CDR3 has 16 amino acids. The CDR3 is CASSLQPRGDTGELFF. CDR3 sequence (DNA): TGTGCCAGCAGCCTACAACCAAGGGGTGACACCGGGGAGCTGTTTTTT.

The genes are TRBV5-1 and TRBJ2-7; D might be TRBD1 (6 bases). V was shortened by 0 bases and J by 3 bases, with 13 bases between the two germline ends. The CDR3 is 15 residues long. From germline, CDR1 is SGHRS and CDR2 YFSETQ. The CDR3 nucleotides read TGCGCCAGCAGCTTGGCCGCTGGACAGAACTACGAGCAGTACTTC. Encoded protein: CASSLAAGQNYEQYF.

This chain uses TRBV6-5 with TRBJ2-1, with 8 bases identical to TRBD1. Germline CDR1 is MNHEY and CDR2 is SVGAGI. The CDR3 spans 15 residues. With V trimmed by 4 bases and J by 7 bases, 9 bases remained unmatched. The CDR3 DNA reads TGTGCCAGCAGTTCGCCCGGGACAGGTCGAAATGAGCAGTTCTTC. Translation gives CASSSPGTGRNEQFF.

CDR3 region: CASSLNPQRGGNGETQYF. Here the CDR3 DNA reads TGTGCCAGCAGCTTAAACCCACAGCGGGGAGGCAATGGGGAGACCCAGTACTTC. The V call is TRBV7-3, the J call TRBJ2-5, with 7 bases matching TRBD2. The CDR3 totals 18 residues. V was pared by 1 base and J by 5 bases, with 16 bases of the junction left unmatched. The germline V gene encodes CDR1 SGHTA and CDR2 FQGTGA.

Judged by frequency, this clone is medium-sized. The CDR3 loop is CASSSSFDGGNEQFF. The CDR3 bases are TGTGCCAGCAGTTCCTCTTTTGACGGAGGGAATGAGCAGTTCTTC. V usage is TRBV6-5 and J usage is TRBJ2-1; D is perhaps TRBD2 (6 bases). The CDR3 runs 15 residues. Germline CDR1 MNHEY, CDR2 SVGAGI. V was clipped by 4 bases and J by 7 bases, with 17 bases between them.

The rearrangement joins TRBV6-5 to TRBJ2-1; 12 bases map to TRBD2. Trimming cost V 6 bases and J 4 bases; bases outside gene matches: 4. CDR3 length equals 15 residues. The germline CDR1 and CDR2 sequences are MNHEY and SVGAGI. The DNA for the CDR3 is TGTGCCAGCAGGACCGGGACTAGCGGGTACAATGAGCAGTTCTTC. Residues: CASRTGTSGYNEQFF.